A single sample gave rise to the 29 T cell receptor beta chains below, sequenced in a study of T cell clones after liver transplantation. TCRdb's table, derived via immunoSEQ multiplex PCR, lists solely in-frame clones and lacks some. Of about 33,000 clones listed, approximately 96% are singletons. Sequenced here: CD8+ T cells from blood, sampled 12 months after liver transplant. Receptors originate from a human patient who received a liver transplant. Some T cells may have originated in the graft donor.

CDR3 DNA: TGTGCCAGCAGTTTCTCTCCCCCCGGGGAGCTGTTTTTT. Its protein product is CASSFSPPGELFF. The J gene is TRBJ2-2, the V gene TRBV27; D is undetermined. The CDR3 extends over 13 amino acids. The V gene lost 3 bases and the J gene lost 6 bases, with 8 bases spanning the gap. CDR1 is MNHEY, CDR2 SMNVEV, per germline (reference sequence).

This clone was recorded once. The V gene is TRBV19, the J gene TRBJ2-1; TRBD2 matches 12 bases. Germline CDR1 LNHDA, CDR2 SQIVND (reference sequence). V was clipped by 3 bases and J by 6 bases; unmatched bases: 3. This CDR3 spans 15 amino acids. This CDR3 reads CASSILAGGLNEQFF. CDR3 bases: TGTGCCAGTAGTATCCTAGCGGGAGGGCTCAATGAGCAGTTCTTC.

The table lists this clone with a count of one. The CDR3 bases are TGCGCCAGCAGCTTGGAGACTAGCGACTCCTACGAGCAGTACTTC. Translation gives CASSLETSDSYEQYF. The genes are TRBV5-1 and TRBJ2-7; 8 bases match TRBD2. The CDR3 is made up of 15 amino acids. Germline lookup yields CDR1 SGHRS and CDR2 YFSETQ. V lost 0 bases to trimming and J lost 0 bases; unmatched junction nucleotides: 2.

V gene TRBV7-9 combines with J gene TRBJ2-1; 7 bases map to TRBD2. Germline V gene sequence: CDR1 SEHNR, CDR2 FQNEAQ (reference sequence). The CDR3 runs to 16 residues. The V and J ends lost 0 bases and 5 bases, in that order; junction bases with no gene match: 7. CDR3 in amino acids: CASSLAGPSGHNEQFF. The CDR3 bases are TGTGCCAGCAGCTTAGCCGGGCCTAGCGGACACAATGAGCAGTTCTTC.

In its sample, this clone was seen a few times. Additional DNA sequences in this sample encode the identical CDR3. V gene TRBV9 combines with J gene TRBJ2-5; 11 bases are a match to TRBD1. Germline V gene data show CDR1 as SGDLS and CDR2 as YYNGEE. Trimming cost V 2 bases and J 5 bases; bases outside gene matches: 5. The CDR3 is 15 residues long. CDR3 in DNA: TGTGCCAGCAGCGTCGGACAGGGGGCGCTTGAGACCCAGTACTTC. It encodes CASSVGQGALETQYF.

The CDR3 reads CASSYIGGGSYNEQFF. CDR3 DNA: TGTGCCAGCAGCTACATAGGGGGGGGCTCCTACAATGAGCAGTTCTTC. This chain uses TRBV28 with TRBJ2-1, with D perhaps matching TRBD2 (7 bases). V was trimmed by 6 bases and J by 0 bases, leaving 15 bases between them. Germline V lookup: CDR1 MDHEN, CDR2 SYDVKM. The CDR3 length is 16 residues.

The genes are TRBV9 and TRBJ2-3; TRBD2 aligns across 8 bases. Germline V lookup: CDR1 SGDLS, CDR2 YYNGEE. The CDR3 spans 17 residues. V shed 5 bases, J shed 6 bases, and the junction held 17 bases outside the gene matches. The CDR3 reads CASSEEGLVTSGDTQYF. The CDR3 region has the DNA TGTGCCAGCAGTGAGGAGGGATTGGTAACTAGCGGTGATACGCAGTATTTT.

The chain uses TRBV29-1 and TRBJ2-7; the D gene is possibly TRBD1 (8 bases). The V gene lost 3 bases and the J gene lost 1 base, with 22 bases spanning the gap. The germline V gene has CDR1 SQVTM and CDR2 ANQGSEA. This CDR3 is built from 17 residues. CDR3 amino acids: CSVEIRGRGTRSYEQYF. CDR3 sequence (DNA): TGCAGCGTTGAGATCAGGGGGCGGGGGACACGTTCCTACGAGCAGTACTTC.

The J gene is TRBJ2-7, the V gene TRBV15; a possible D gene is TRBD1 (5 bases). Germline CDR1 is LNHNV and CDR2 is YYDKDF (reference sequence). This CDR3 comprises 12 residues. Trimming pared 5 bases from V and 3 bases from J, leaving 8 bases between. The CDR3 here is CATSATDYEQYF. The CDR3 DNA is TGTGCCACCAGCGCGACAGACTACGAGCAGTACTTC.

The chain recombines TRBV27 with TRBJ1-5, with 7 bases that match TRBD1. The V gene end was trimmed by 6 bases and the J gene end by 3 bases; junction bases not matched to a gene: 5. This CDR3 contains 14 residues. The germline gives CDR1 MNHEY, CDR2 SMNVEV (reference sequence). CDR3 nucleotides: TGTGCCAGCAGCCGGACAGGAAACAATCAGCCCCAGCATTTT. Its protein product is CASSRTGNNQPQHF.

V gene TRBV14 combines with J gene TRBJ1-2, with 9 bases lining up with TRBD1. Trimming removed 0 bases from V and 2 bases from J; junction bases left unmatched: 1. Germline V CDR1 and CDR2: SGHDN, FVKESK. This CDR3 region has 15 residues. CDR3 residues: CASSQEGQGNYGYTF. CDR3 nucleotide sequence: TGTGCCAGCAGCCAAGAAGGACAGGGGAACTATGGCTACACCTTC.

CDR3 loop: CASRGAVSTQYF. The DNA for the CDR3 is TGTGCCAGCAGGGGCGCGGTCTCTACGCAGTATTTT. The rearrangement links TRBV2 to TRBJ2-3; D is ambiguous. CDR3 length equals 12 residues. Looked up from germline, CDR1 is SNHLY and CDR2 is FYNNEI. V lost 6 bases to trimming and J lost 8 bases, with 12 bases between them.

The J gene is TRBJ2-2, the V gene TRBV6-5; D might be TRBD2 (5 bases). The germline CDR1 and CDR2 sequences are MNHEY and SVGAGI. V lost 5 bases to trimming and J lost 2 bases, with 12 bases between them. The CDR3 runs 15 residues. CDR3 protein: CASSGGSVNTGELFF. The CDR3 DNA reads as TGTGCCAGCAGTGGTGGTAGCGTAAACACCGGGGAGCTGTTTTTT.

In the case of this clone: The identical CDR3 is also encoded by other nucleotide sequences in the sample. The rearrangement uses TRBV28 and TRBJ2-2, with D tentatively TRBD1 (6 bases). V shed 5 bases and J shed 5 bases, with 9 bases lying between them. The CDR3 consists of 13 residues. The germline V gene encodes CDR1 MDHEN and CDR2 SYDVKM. The CDR3 DNA reads as TGTGCCAGCAGTCCAAGGGGGACCGGGGAGCTGTTTTTT. Translating gives CASSPRGTGELFF.

The gene calls are TRBV7-9 and TRBJ2-3; the match to TRBD2 covers 11 bases. V trimming: 5 bases; J trimming: 0 bases; junction bases outside the gene matches: 4. CDR1 SEHNR and CDR2 FQNEAQ come from the germline V gene (reference sequence). The CDR3 consists of 16 residues. The CDR3, as DNA: TGTGCCAGCAGCCCCCGGACTAGCGGGAGCACAGATACGCAGTATTTT. Residues: CASSPRTSGSTDTQYF.

The V and J genes are TRBV4-1 and TRBJ2-7, with 7 bases fitting TRBD1. The CDR3 runs to 15 residues. After removal of 1 base from V and 5 bases from J, the junction contained 8 bases not matched to a gene. In germline, CDR1 is MGHRA, CDR2 YSYEKL. The CDR3 sequence is CASSQVQSGQNEQYF. Written as DNA, the CDR3 is TGCGCCAGCAGCCAAGTTCAGTCGGGACAGAACGAGCAGTACTTC.

The genes are TRBV5-1 and TRBJ2-1, with no clear D. V lost 3 bases and J lost 3, with 4 bases in between. The CDR3 is 12 residues long. Germline V gene data show CDR1 as SGHRS and CDR2 as YFSETQ. CDR3 protein: CASSSDYNEQFF. The CDR3 DNA reads TGCGCCAGCAGCTCGGACTACAATGAGCAGTTCTTC. The full variable domain, in which reference TRBV5-1 and TRBJ2-1 provide the parts outside the CDR3, is KAGVTQTPRYLIKTRGQQVTLSCSPISGHRSVSWYQQTPGQGLQFLFEYFSETQRNKGNFPGRFSGRQFSNSRSEMNVSTLELGDSALYLCASSSDYNEQFFGPGTRLTVL.

The chain employs TRBV5-4 and TRBJ2-7, with D perhaps assigned TRBD1 or TRBD2 (5 bases each). The CDR3 covers 15 residues. The germline CDR1 and CDR2 sequences are SGHNT and YYREEE (reference sequence). The V gene lost 4 bases and the J gene lost 5 bases, with 19 bases spanning the gap. The CDR3 coding sequence is TGTGCCAGCAGCCACGGGGCTGCCACTTCCAACGAGCAGTACTTC. Translation gives CASSHGAATSNEQYF.

This clone was recorded once. V and J are TRBV7-9 and TRBJ2-3; perhaps TRBD2 as D (6 bases). The germline gives CDR1 SEHNR, CDR2 FQNEAQ (reference sequence). CDR3 length equals 13 residues. Trimming stripped 1 base from V and 6 bases from J, with 8 bases between. The CDR3 nucleotides are TGTGCCAGCAGCTTAGGGGACTCGGATACGCAGTATTTT. As protein: CASSLGDSDTQYF.

The CDR3 nucleotides read TGTGCCAGTAGTATGGAACCAATCTCTAGCACAGATACGCAGTATTTT. This sequence encodes CASSMEPISSTDTQYF. The rearrangement joins TRBV19 to TRBJ2-3, with unresolved D. This CDR3 comprises 16 residues. Looked up from germline, CDR1 is LNHDA and CDR2 is SQIVND (reference sequence). The ends were cut back, 3 bases at V and 0 bases at J, with 13 bases in the middle.

The chain employs TRBV10-3 and TRBJ2-7; D unclear. CDR3 length: 14 amino acids. CDR1 is ENHRY, CDR2 SYGVKD, per germline. Trimming left V 6 bases short and J 4 bases short, with 16 bases between. CDR3 loop: CAIRPEPGSYEQYF. CDR3 sequence (DNA): TGTGCCATCAGACCGGAGCCCGGGTCGTACGAGCAGTACTTC.

The gene calls are TRBV6-1 and TRBJ1-5; no clear D gene. Trimming pared 5 bases from V and 8 bases from J, leaving 16 bases between. Germline V lookup: CDR1 MNHNS, CDR2 SASEGT. The CDR3 is 14 residues long. The CDR3 DNA follows: TGTGCCAGCAGTCGATACAGTAGTAACAAGCCCCAGCATTTT. Protein: CASSRYSSNKPQHF.

DNA for the CDR3: TGTGCCAGCAGCTTAGATCCACTGGGAACCACCCCCGGGCGTTACAATGAGCAGTTCTTC. Translating gives CASSLDPLGTTPGRYNEQFF. The chain recombines TRBV11-3 with TRBJ2-1; D unresolved. The CDR3 spans 20 residues. Trimming took off 0 bases at V and 4 bases at J, with 25 bases between the two ends. The germline V gene encodes CDR1 SGHNT and CDR2 YENEEA.

The chain has TRBV12-5 and TRBJ1-5; D remains unclear. The CDR3 is made up of 12 amino acids. Per germline, CDR1 LGHNT and CDR2 FRNRAP. V dropped 3 bases and J dropped 7 bases, with 7 bases sitting between them. The chain's CDR3 is CASGFGGQPQHF. CDR3 coding DNA: TGTGCTAGTGGTTTCGGAGGGCAGCCCCAGCATTTT. Using reference TRBV12-5 and TRBJ1-5 for the parts outside the CDR3, the full variable domain is DARVTQTPRHKVTEMGQEVTMRCQPILGHNTVFWYRQTMMQGLELLAYFRNRAPLDDSGMPKDRFSAEMPDATLATLKIQPSEPRDSAVYFCASGFGGQPQHFGDGTRLSIL.

V gene TRBV11-3 combines with J gene TRBJ2-7, with unresolved D. The CDR3 is 17 residues long. V lost 5 bases and J 2 bases, leaving 22 bases between the germline ends. From germline, CDR1 is SGHNT and CDR2 YENEEA. The CDR3 is CASSPYPPFNRTYEQYF. CDR3 coding DNA: TGTGCCAGCAGCCCCTATCCGCCTTTTAACAGAACCTACGAGCAGTACTTC.

V usage is TRBV11-2 and J usage is TRBJ1-4, with a tentative D call TRBD1 (5 bases). This CDR3 contains 16 residues. Looked up from germline, CDR1 is SGHAT and CDR2 is FQNNGV. V dropped 1 base and J dropped 6 bases, with 15 bases sitting between them. CDR3 sequence (DNA): TGTGCCAGCAGCTTAGCGTTTTGGGGCGGTGATGAAAAACTGTTTTTT. Its protein product is CASSLAFWGGDEKLFF.

V and J are TRBV7-9 and TRBJ2-5; D is uncertain. V lost 3 bases to trimming and J lost 4 bases, with 9 bases between them. The germline V gene encodes CDR1 SEHNR and CDR2 FQNEAQ (reference sequence). The CDR3 has 13 residues. The CDR3 is CASSFKGGETQYF. CDR3 DNA sequence: TGTGCCAGCAGCTTTAAAGGCGGAGAGACCCAGTACTTC.

The chain links TRBV5-6 to TRBJ2-7; D may correspond to TRBD1 or TRBD2 (5 bases each). The CDR3 loop spans 14 amino acids. V lost 4 bases, J lost 1 base, and 12 bases lay in between. Germline V gives CDR1 SGHDT, CDR2 YYEEEE. CDR3 loop: CASSLGGGSYEQYF. The CDR3 DNA sequence: TGTGCCAGCAGCCTTGGTGGGGGATCCTACGAGCAGTACTTC.

V and J are TRBV19 and TRBJ1-4; 9 bases agree with TRBD1. The germline CDR1 and CDR2 sequences are LNHDA and SQIVND (reference sequence). V dropped 4 bases and J dropped 4; count of bases not matched to a gene: 4. The CDR3 has 15 amino acids. The CDR3 nucleotides are TGTGCCAGTAGTACTCGACAGGGGGGTAATGAAAAACTGTTTTTT. Encoded protein: CASSTRQGGNEKLFF.